What follows describes a single T cell receptor (beta chain). The CDR3 sequence is 12 residues long. Germline V gene sequence: CDR1 SNHLY, CDR2 FYNNEI. V was shortened by 8 bases and J by 3 bases, with 10 bases between the two germline ends. Authors' methods: Amplification with reference gene primers provided the estimates of nucleated cell counts. The table came from immunoSEQ multiplex PCR; TCRdb's copy has only in-frame clones and leaves some out. V, J and clone size are those of that table, while D and trimming were read from the DNA. The table has under 140,000 clones, 70% to 80% seen once. This specimen comes from a study of blood T cell repertoires in COVID-19. Across the whole study: Specimens from acute and convalescent COVID-19 originated in the United States, Italy and Spain. T cells, B-cell-depleted T cells, or PBMCs supplied cDNA or gDNA.

The chain joins TRBV2 to TRBJ1-1; D unresolved. The source is a woman aged 55-70 years with acute or convalescent COVID-19. Sequenced input: peripheral blood. The CDR3 nucleotides are TGTGCCAGCCAACGGCGGGACACTGAAGCTTTCTTT. Protein product: CASQRRDTEAFF.